Here is one T cell receptor beta chain with its context. Only in-frame clones appear in the TCRdb table, and some are missing; sequencing was by immunoSEQ multiplex PCR. Of 150,000 or so clones detected, roughly 88% appear once; the ten largest clones hold 9.5% to 15%. This specimen belongs to a study of radiation and T cells in renal cell carcinoma. Regarding time point: baseline pretreatment blood. Noted treatment: 15 Gy SBRT to primary tumor, nephrectomy 4 weeks later. This CDR3 contains 15 residues. Germline-derived CDR1 and CDR2 are MNHEY and SVGAGI. V shed 2 bases, J shed 5 bases, and the junction held 4 bases outside the gene matches.

The sequenced sample was blood, obtained from a patient whose treatment included radiotherapy and nephrectomy. The chain employs TRBV6-5 and TRBJ1-2; 11 nucleotides line up with TRBD1. This sequence was found in a woman aged 45-59 years with renal cell carcinoma. In DNA, the CDR3 is TGTGCCAGCAGTTACAGGGGACAGGGGGTTTATGGCTACACCTTC. As protein: CASSYRGQGVYGYTF.